Listed here are 26 T cell receptor beta chains from one sample, sequenced in a study of T cell responses to AZD1222 COVID-19 vaccine (dated by TCRdb to the early 2020s). Read against the paper, the sample's time point label means: baseline before first vaccination. Libraries were built with the immunoSEQ multiplex PCR assay. Held by TCRdb, this immuneACCESS table contains in-frame sequences only and omits some clones. Under half of the omission traces to an unresolved V gene where checked; the cause of the rest is unknown. The sample profile shows 110,000 to 150,000 clones; 75% to 90% of them were found once. The ten largest clonotypes hold about 4.8% of the sample. The sample consisted of peripheral blood, taken on day 0 of AZD1222 vaccination. The receptor set was obtained from an adult in good health.

The genes are TRBV5-1 and TRBJ1-1, with D hard to call. V gave up 0 bases and J gave up 5 bases, with 8 bases separating them. Germline V gene lookup returns CDR1 SGHRS and CDR2 YFSETQ. This CDR3 region has 13 residues. CDR3 sequence reads: CASSLAARTEAFF. CDR3 DNA: TGCGCCAGCAGCTTGGCCGCGAGGACTGAAGCTTTCTTT. The full variable domain, rest sourced from reference TRBV5-1 and TRBJ1-1, is KAGVTQTPRYLIKTRGQQVTLSCSPISGHRSVSWYQQTPGQGLQFLFEYFSETQRNKGNFPGRFSGRQFSNSRSEMNVSTLELGDSALYLCASSLAARTEAFFGQGTRLTVV.

The genes are TRBV5-1 and TRBJ2-7; D might be TRBD1 (6 bases). CDR1 is SGHRS and CDR2 is YFSETQ in the germline V gene. The CDR3 has 12 amino acids. The V end was cut by 2 bases, the J end by 4 bases, with 7 bases between. The CDR3 here is CASSLTGYEQYF. In DNA, the CDR3 is TGCGCCAGCAGCTTAACAGGGTACGAGCAGTACTTC.

This chain uses TRBV6-5 with TRBJ1-2; no clear D. V shed 5 bases and J shed 3 bases, with 7 bases lying between them. Germline CDR1 and CDR2: MNHEY and SVGAGI. CDR3 length: 12 residues. The CDR3 DNA is TGTGCCAGCAGTACGGGCGACTATGGCTACACCTTC. Its protein product is CASSTGDYGYTF.

This sequence joins TRBV28 and TRBJ2-3; D tentatively reads TRBD1 or TRBD2 (5 bases each). Germline lookup yields CDR1 MDHEN and CDR2 SYDVKM. Deletions cut 5 bases from V and 0 bases from J, with 9 bases between. The CDR3 extends over 14 amino acids. CDR3 coding DNA: TGTGCCAGCAGTCCCCGGGACAGCACAGATACGCAGTATTTT. Encoded protein: CASSPRDSTDTQYF.

The chain has TRBV12-3 or TRBV12-4 and TRBJ1-2, with D perhaps TRBD1 (5 bases). The CDR3 is 13 amino acids. V lost 1 base, J lost 9 bases, and 12 bases lay in between. As DNA, the CDR3 is TGTGCCAGCAGTTTAGGGGGGAGGAGTAGCTACACCTTC. This codes for CASSLGGRSSYTF.

This clone appeared a single time. The rearrangement uses TRBV7-9 and TRBJ2-3, with TRBD2 as a possible D gene (5 bases). The germline V gene encodes CDR1 SEHNR and CDR2 FQNEAQ (reference sequence). With 5 bases removed from V and 3 bases from J, the gap between germline ends came to 15 bases. The CDR3 is made up of 15 amino acids. In DNA, the CDR3 is TGTGCCAGCAGCCCCAAAAAGAGACTAACAGATACGCAGTATTTT. Translation gives CASSPKKRLTDTQYF.

CDR3: CSPMIRGLVTDTQYF. The CDR3 DNA is TGCAGCCCCATGATACGGGGGTTAGTCACAGATACGCAGTATTTT. The genes are TRBV29-1 and TRBJ2-3, with D possibly matching TRBD2 (6 bases). The germline V and J ends were trimmed by 8 bases and 2 bases, with 20 bases remaining between them. Germline V gene sequence: CDR1 SQVTM, CDR2 ANQGSEA. CDR3 length: 15 amino acids.

The chain recombines TRBV7-9 with TRBJ1-3; D is undetermined. The V gene lost 1 base and the J gene lost 2 bases, with 9 bases spanning the gap. Germline V lookup: CDR1 SEHNR, CDR2 FQNEAQ (reference sequence). This CDR3 comprises 15 residues. The CDR3 is CASSLDPKPGNTIYF. The DNA of the CDR3 is TGTGCCAGCAGCTTAGACCCAAAACCTGGAAACACCATATATTTT.

CDR3 coding DNA: TGTGCCAGCAGCGCATTAACAGATTTGAACACTGAAGCTTTCTTT. As protein: CASSALTDLNTEAFF. The J gene is TRBJ1-1, the V gene TRBV7-9; D is unclear. Germline CDR1 reads SEHNR; CDR2 reads FQNEAQ (reference sequence). The CDR3 is 15 residues long. V was trimmed by 5 bases and J by 0 bases, leaving 13 bases between them.

To note about this clone: This sample includes further DNA sequences coding for the same CDR3. Here the CDR3 DNA reads TGTGCCAGCTCACCGGGGACAGCGAACACTGAAGCTTTCTTT. Protein product: CASSPGTANTEAFF. The chain links TRBV18 to TRBJ1-1; 7 bases are a match to TRBD1. After removal of 3 bases from V and 1 base from J, the junction contained 2 bases not matched to a gene. The CDR3 totals 14 residues. Germline lookup yields CDR1 KGHSH and CDR2 LQKENI.

This sequence joins TRBV9 and TRBJ1-1; 9 nucleotides match TRBD1. Trimming took 3 bases from V and 5 from J; bases not matched to a gene: 5. The CDR3 totals 14 residues. The germline V gene has CDR1 SGDLS and CDR2 YYNGEE. CDR3 sequence (DNA): TGTGCCAGCAGCGCAGGACAGGGGTGGACTGAAGCTTTCTTT. As protein: CASSAGQGWTEAFF.

The V and J genes are TRBV15 and TRBJ2-6, with no clear D. The CDR3 runs 16 residues. The V end lost 5 bases, the J end lost 0 bases, and 11 bases lay between the germline ends. Per the germline V gene, CDR1 is LNHNV and CDR2 is YYDKDF (reference sequence). CDR3 coding DNA: TGTGCCACCAGCCTTTCGAAGGGCTCTGGGGCCAACGTCCTGACTTTC. Its protein is CATSLSKGSGANVLTF. The complete variable domain, with remaining parts taken from reference TRBV15 and TRBJ2-6, reads DAMVIQNPRYQVTQFGKPVTLSCSQTLNHNVMYWYQQKSSQAPKLLFHYYDKDFNNEADTPDNFQSRRPNTSFCFLDIRSPGLGDTAMYLCATSLSKGSGANVLTFGAGSRLTVL.

The rearrangement joins TRBV6-5 to TRBJ1-5, with D unresolved. V was shortened by 2 bases and J by 4 bases, with 3 bases between the two germline ends. This CDR3 is built from 12 residues. CDR1 is MNHEY and CDR2 is SVGAGI in the germline V gene. The CDR3 is CASSYRNQPQHF. CDR3 in DNA: TGTGCCAGCAGTTACAGGAATCAGCCCCAGCATTTT.

The CDR3 DNA is TGTGCCAGCAGTTACATAGGGTACAGTGAAGCTTTCTTT. Its translation is CASSYIGYSEAFF. This chain uses TRBV6-5 with TRBJ1-1; D is ambiguous. Trimming pared 2 bases from V and 7 bases from J, leaving 11 bases between. The CDR3 is made up of 13 amino acids. The germline V gene has CDR1 MNHEY and CDR2 SVGAGI.

This chain joins TRBV6-6 and TRBJ1-2; D perhaps matches TRBD1 (5 bases). The germline V gene encodes CDR1 MNHNY and CDR2 SVGAGI (reference sequence). V was shortened by 6 bases and J by 4 bases, with 12 bases between the two germline ends. The CDR3 has 13 amino acids. CDR3 bases: TGTGCCAGCAGCCCCTCGGACATCTATGGCTACACCTTC. Translation: CASSPSDIYGYTF.

The CDR3 DNA is TGTGCCAGCAGCCAAAACTCCGAGCAGTACTTC. Its protein is CASSQNSEQYF. The chain uses TRBV3-1 (or the pseudogene TRBV3-2) and TRBJ2-7; D remains unclear. Germline CDR1 is LGHDT and CDR2 is YNNKEL (reference sequence). This CDR3 region has 11 residues. Trimming removed 2 bases from V and 6 bases from J, with 5 bases in between.

The rearrangement links TRBV14 to TRBJ2-3, with a tentative D call TRBD1 (5 bases). The germline V gene encodes CDR1 SGHDN and CDR2 FVKESK. CDR3 size: 16 residues. The germline V and J ends were trimmed by 1 base and 7 bases, with 18 bases remaining between them. CDR3 sequence: CASSQGYGVGENTQYF. The DNA for the CDR3 is TGTGCCAGCAGCCAAGGGTACGGAGTAGGGGAAAATACGCAGTATTTT.

J is TRBJ1-3 and V is TRBV3-1 (or the pseudogene TRBV3-2); maybe TRBD1 (5 bases). This CDR3 is built from 15 residues. Germline loops: CDR1 LGHDT, CDR2 YNNKEL (reference sequence). The V gene lost 1 base and the J gene lost 2 bases, with 9 bases spanning the gap. CDR3 coding DNA: TGTGCCAGCAGCCAAGGCCCAGGGACTGGAAACACCATATATTTT. This translates into CASSQGPGTGNTIYF.

V gene TRBV29-1 combines with J gene TRBJ1-2; unclear D gene. The V end was cut by 6 bases, the J end by 5 bases, with 10 bases between. Germline V CDR1 and CDR2: SQVTM, ANQGSEA. The CDR3 covers 11 residues. The DNA of the CDR3 is TGCAGCGTCGTGACGGCTTATGGCTACACCTTC. Encoded protein: CSVVTAYGYTF.

The chain has TRBV3-1 (or the pseudogene TRBV3-2) and TRBJ2-1; 9 nucleotides agree with TRBD2. Germline CDR1 LGHDT, CDR2 YNNKEL (reference sequence). The CDR3 is made up of 15 amino acids. V shed 1 base, J shed 8 bases, and the junction held 6 bases outside the gene matches. CDR3 residues: CASSQGSSGKDEQFF. CDR3 nucleotide sequence: TGTGCCAGCAGCCAAGGCTCTAGCGGGAAAGATGAGCAGTTCTTC.

This rearrangement joins TRBV5-1 to TRBJ1-6, with TRBD1 matching over 7 bases. The V gene end was trimmed by 2 bases and the J gene end by 0 bases; junction bases not matched to a gene: 8. Germline V gene sequence: CDR1 SGHRS, CDR2 YFSETQ. CDR3 length: 18 residues. In nucleotides, the CDR3 is TGCGCCAGCAGCTTTGGGGACAGAAGGAGCTCCTATAATTCACCCCTCCACTTT. It specifies CASSFGDRRSSYNSPLHF.

The chain combines TRBV7-2 with TRBJ1-2; the D gene is possibly TRBD1 (6 bases). Deletions cut 4 bases from V and 4 bases from J, with 19 bases between. CDR1 is SGHTA, CDR2 FQGNSA, per germline. This CDR3 comprises 16 residues. The CDR3 spells CASSWGVGGPGYGYTF. The CDR3 DNA reads as TGTGCCAGCAGCTGGGGGGTTGGGGGCCCTGGCTATGGCTACACCTTC.

The chain couples TRBV2 to TRBJ2-7; possible D gene TRBD2, 5 bases. The V gene's germline CDR1 is SNHLY and CDR2 FYNNEI. CDR3 length: 15 amino acids. The V end lost 1 base, the J end lost 6 bases, and 16 bases lay between the germline ends. Here the CDR3 reads CASSEGSGRAGEQYF. The CDR3 DNA reads as TGTGCCAGCAGTGAAGGGAGCGGACGGGCGGGCGAGCAGTACTTC.

The chain is built from TRBV4-1 and TRBJ1-5; no reliable D call. This CDR3 region has 15 residues. Trimming removed 4 bases at V and 2 bases at J, with 12 bases between. The germline CDR1 and CDR2 sequences are MGHRA and YSYEKL. Here the CDR3 reads CASSLTWGGNQPQHF. As DNA, the CDR3 is TGCGCCAGCAGCCTTACCTGGGGTGGCAATCAGCCCCAGCATTTT.

V gene TRBV30 combines with J gene TRBJ1-1, with D uncertain. The V end lost 2 bases, the J end lost 3 bases, and 7 bases lay between the germline ends. This CDR3 region has 12 residues. Germline V CDR1 and CDR2: GTSNPN, SVGIG (reference sequence). This chain's CDR3 is CAWSLWHTEAFF. The CDR3 DNA sequence: TGTGCCTGGAGTCTATGGCACACTGAAGCTTTCTTT.

This clone showed up just once. This chain uses TRBV10-2 with TRBJ2-7; the D call may be TRBD1 or TRBD2 (5 bases each). Trimming took off 2 bases at V and 6 bases at J, with 11 bases between the two ends. The germline V gene has CDR1 WSHSY and CDR2 SAAADI. This CDR3 spans 13 amino acids. CDR3 in DNA: TGCGCCAGCAGTGAGGAGGGGTCTGGCGAGCAGTACTTC. As protein: CASSEEGSGEQYF.